This is a list of T cell receptor beta chains from one sample in a study of control samples from healthy donors and cancer patients. The data were produced by immunoSEQ multiplex PCR, yet TCRdb's version contains in-frame clones alone and is incomplete. The sample carries 150,000 or so clones, about 95% recorded once. Sequencing used PBMCs. The receptors shown here come from a man aged 55 to 70 with colorectal cancer. Each CDR3 is given with its conserved first and last residue. The order of the fields is D gene, clone size, V gene, J gene, CDR3 protein, CDR3 DNA. A D gene is named only where the DNA matches it firmly. Size values are once, few and many counts, or a class for expanded clones, and some rows have none.

TRBD1,NA,TRBV27,TRBJ2-7,CASSPGQGGPYEQYF,TGTGCCAGCAGTCCCGGACAGGGAGGACCCTACGAGCAGTACTTC
NA,NA,TRBV2,TRBJ2-1,CASRPGHMNEQFF,TGTGCCAGCAGGCCGGGACATATGAATGAGCAGTTCTTC
TRBD2,once,TRBV11-1,TRBJ2-4,CASSSRPTSDHIQYF,TGTGCCAGCAGCTCCCGCCCCACTAGCGATCACATTCAGTACTTC
NA,NA,TRBV9,TRBJ2-7,CASSAGRVSGEQYF,TGTGCCAGCAGCGCGGGCAGGGTCTCGGGTGAGCAGTACTTC
TRBD1,NA,TRBV7-2,TRBJ1-3,CASSLQGVSGNTIYF,TGTGCCAGCAGCCTCCAGGGGGTCTCTGGAAACACCATATATTTT
NA,NA,TRBV2,TRBJ1-4,CASSGQKLFF,TGTGCCAGCAGTGGGCAAAAACTGTTTTTT
TRBD1,NA,TRBV7-2,TRBJ1-6,CASKTDRGNSPLHF,TGTGCCAGCAAAACTGACAGGGGAAATTCACCCCTCCACTTT
NA,NA,TRBV9,TRBJ1-4,CASSLWGGVPPTNEKLFF,TGTGCCAGCAGCCTGTGGGGGGGAGTACCACCAACTAATGAAAAACTGTTTTTT
NA,NA,TRBV2,TRBJ2-1,CAETVYNEQFF,TGTGCGGAGACAGTTTACAATGAGCAGTTCTTC
TRBD2,NA,TRBV19,TRBJ2-1,CASSIRGGGFNEQFF,TGTGCCAGTAGTATACGTGGCGGGGGGTTCAATGAGCAGTTCTTC
NA,NA,TRBV18,TRBJ1-1,CASSLLGDLNTEAFF,TGTGCCAGCTCACTTCTCGGGGACTTGAACACTGAAGCTTTCTTT
TRBD2,once,TRBV4-2,TRBJ2-1,CASSQLAGVYNEQFF,TGTGCCAGCAGCCAACTAGCGGGGGTCTACAATGAGCAGTTCTTC
NA,NA,TRBV5-1,TRBJ1-1,CASSLGGTLMNTEAFF,TGCGCCAGCAGCTTGGGGGGGACATTAATGAACACTGAAGCTTTCTTT
TRBD2,NA,TRBV5-1,TRBJ2-1,CASSLAPSGSYNEQFF,TGCGCCAGCAGCTTGGCCCCTAGCGGGTCCTACAATGAGCAGTTCTTC